This TCR beta chain comes out of a study of response to subunit inactivated influenza vaccine. Looked up from germline, CDR1 is SGHTA and CDR2 is FQGTGA. The CDR3 is 14 amino acids. V was shortened by 2 bases and J by 0 bases, with 8 bases between the two germline ends. Via MiXCR, TCRdb re-called the RT-PCR reads, giving one row per CDR3 protein. The sample includes roughly 630,000 distinct CDR3 sequences, roughly 15% of them seen just once. The receptor was derived from a man between 50 and 59 years old who received an inactivated influenza vaccine. The chain combines TRBV7-3 with TRBJ2-7; no definite D call. The sample consisted of PBMCs from blood, taken 14 to 15 days before vaccination. CDR3 DNA sequence: TGTGCCAGCAGCTTAGACACACACTCCTACGAGCAGTACTTC. It yields the protein CASSLDTHSYEQYF.